This T cell receptor (beta chain) was sequenced in a study of blood T cells in healthy people across ages. Study-level points and caveats: Diversity was higher, and naive CD4+ cells more numerous, in long-lived donors than in aged donors. For the donors, CMV status was unknown and possibly confounded expanded clonotype changes.

The use of a sample-barcoded 5' primer and a J-beta primer mix characterized a second PCR of roughly 6 to 11 cycles. A single record per CDR3 protein comes from TCRdb applying MiXCR to the 5' RACE reads. The table records 850,000 or so distinct CDR3 sequences, 29% of them present only once. This clonotype was seen more than once but under ten times. Its target is not known. Peripheral blood from each donor was collected in a volume of 9.5 to 10 milliliters. The CDR3 extends over 15 amino acids. V was pared by 5 bases and J by 3 bases, with 7 bases of the junction left unmatched. Germline loops: CDR1 SGHNT, CDR2 YENEEA.

Sequenced material: blood. The source of this sequence is a woman aged 80 or older in good health. The chain carries TRBV11-3 and TRBJ2-3; TRBD1 matches at 8 bases. CDR3 DNA sequence: TGTGCCAGCAGCATACGACAGGGGAATACAGATACGCAGTATTTT. This gives the protein CASSIRQGNTDTQYF.